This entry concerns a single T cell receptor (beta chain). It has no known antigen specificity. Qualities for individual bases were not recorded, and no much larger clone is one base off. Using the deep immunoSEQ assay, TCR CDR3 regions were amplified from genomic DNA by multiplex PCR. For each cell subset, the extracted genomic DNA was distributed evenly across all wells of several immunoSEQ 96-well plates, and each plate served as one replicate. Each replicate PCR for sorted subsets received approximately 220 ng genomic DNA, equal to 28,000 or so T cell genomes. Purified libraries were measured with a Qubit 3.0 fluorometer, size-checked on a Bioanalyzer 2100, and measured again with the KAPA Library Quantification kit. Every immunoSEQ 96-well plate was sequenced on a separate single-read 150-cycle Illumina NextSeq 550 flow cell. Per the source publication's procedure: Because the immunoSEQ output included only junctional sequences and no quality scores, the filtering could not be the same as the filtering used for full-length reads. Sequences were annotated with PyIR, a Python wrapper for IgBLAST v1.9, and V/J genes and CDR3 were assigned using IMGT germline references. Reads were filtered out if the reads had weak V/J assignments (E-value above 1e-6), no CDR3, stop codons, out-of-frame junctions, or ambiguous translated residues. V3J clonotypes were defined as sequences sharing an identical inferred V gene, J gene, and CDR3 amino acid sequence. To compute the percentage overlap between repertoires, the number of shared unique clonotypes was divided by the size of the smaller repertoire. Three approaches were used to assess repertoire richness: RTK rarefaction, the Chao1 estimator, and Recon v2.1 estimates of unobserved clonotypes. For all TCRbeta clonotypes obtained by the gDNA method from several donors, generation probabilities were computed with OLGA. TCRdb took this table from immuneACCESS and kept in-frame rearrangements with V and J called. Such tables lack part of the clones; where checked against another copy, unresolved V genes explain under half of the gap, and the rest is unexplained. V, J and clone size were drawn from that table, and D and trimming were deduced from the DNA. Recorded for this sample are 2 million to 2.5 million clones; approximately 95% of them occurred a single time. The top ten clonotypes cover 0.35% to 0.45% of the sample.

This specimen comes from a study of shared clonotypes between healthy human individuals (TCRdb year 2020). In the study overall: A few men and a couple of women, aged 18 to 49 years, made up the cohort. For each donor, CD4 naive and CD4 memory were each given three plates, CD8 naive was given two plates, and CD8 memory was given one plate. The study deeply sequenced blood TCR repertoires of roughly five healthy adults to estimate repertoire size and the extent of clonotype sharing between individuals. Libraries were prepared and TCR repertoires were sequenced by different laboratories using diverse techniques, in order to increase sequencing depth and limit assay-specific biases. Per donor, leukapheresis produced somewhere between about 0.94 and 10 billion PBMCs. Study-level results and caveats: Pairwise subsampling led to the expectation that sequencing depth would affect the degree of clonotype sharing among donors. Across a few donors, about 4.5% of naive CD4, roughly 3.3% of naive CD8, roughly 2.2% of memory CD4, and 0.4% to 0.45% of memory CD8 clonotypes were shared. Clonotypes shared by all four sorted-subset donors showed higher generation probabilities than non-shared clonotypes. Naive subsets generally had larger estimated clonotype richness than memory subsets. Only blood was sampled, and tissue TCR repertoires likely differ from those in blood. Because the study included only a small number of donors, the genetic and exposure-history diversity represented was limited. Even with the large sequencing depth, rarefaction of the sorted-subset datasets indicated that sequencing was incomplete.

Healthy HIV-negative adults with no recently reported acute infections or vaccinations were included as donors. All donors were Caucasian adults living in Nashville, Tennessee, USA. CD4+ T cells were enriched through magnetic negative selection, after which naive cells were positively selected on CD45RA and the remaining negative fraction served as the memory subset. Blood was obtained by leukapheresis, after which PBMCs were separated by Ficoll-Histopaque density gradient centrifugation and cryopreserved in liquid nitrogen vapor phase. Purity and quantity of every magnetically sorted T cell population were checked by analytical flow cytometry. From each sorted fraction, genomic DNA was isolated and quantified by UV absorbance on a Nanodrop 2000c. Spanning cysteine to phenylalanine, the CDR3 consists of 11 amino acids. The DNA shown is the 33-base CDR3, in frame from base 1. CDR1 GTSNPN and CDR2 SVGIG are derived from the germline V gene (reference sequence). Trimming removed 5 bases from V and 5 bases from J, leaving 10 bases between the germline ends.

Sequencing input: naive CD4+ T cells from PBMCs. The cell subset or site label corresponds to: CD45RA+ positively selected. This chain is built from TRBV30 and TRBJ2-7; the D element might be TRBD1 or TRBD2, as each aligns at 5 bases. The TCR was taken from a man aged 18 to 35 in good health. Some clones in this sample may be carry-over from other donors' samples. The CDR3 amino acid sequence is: CAWVRGHEQYF. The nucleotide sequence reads TGTGCCTGGGTCCGGGGCCACGAGCAGTACTTC.